This T cell receptor (beta chain) was documented in a study of T cell repertoires and HLA-DP antigens. As concerns this clone: The antigen remains undetermined.

There are 11 residues in the CDR3. V lost 6 bases and J lost 11, with 16 bases in between. The V gene's germline CDR1 is DFQATT and CDR2 SNEGSKA (reference sequence). The assay was immunoSEQ multiplex PCR, and TCRdb's table has in-frame clones only and misses some. The sample has some 110,000 clones, 80% to 95% seen once; the top ten hold roughly 0.3%. The sequenced material came from CD4+ T cells from PBMCs. The chain has TRBV20-1 and TRBJ1-1; no clear D. This clonotype originated in a woman aged 18-29 years in good health and CMV-seronegative. CDR3 sequence: CSALGSSAAFF. The CDR3 region has the DNA TGCAGTGCATTGGGGTCTTCGGCGGCTTTCTTT.